The subject of this entry is one T cell receptor beta chain. Which antigen it targets is not known. The record has no base qualities; no much larger clone is one base away. Including the terminal cysteine and phenylalanine, the CDR3 comprises 12 residues. Only the CDR3 region is kept as DNA, spanning 36 bases read in frame from base 1. V and J lose 4 bases and 10 bases, and a span of 14 bases separates them. The germline V gene (reference sequence) gives CDR1 as SGHNT and CDR2 as YYREEE. The data originate from a study of T cell changes during pregnancy in multiple sclerosis (dated by TCRdb to 2018 to 2020). With regard to the full study: In women with multiple sclerosis, the researchers looked at how the T cell repertoire shifted as pregnancy progressed.

To prepare the library, the immunoSEQ multiplex PCR assay was applied. This is the immuneACCESS table as TCRdb keeps it, with only in-frame sequences that have V and J called. A part of the clones is gone; compared with another copy, unresolved V genes explain less than half, and the rest is unexplained. The sample includes more than 80,000 clones, with 85% to 95% observed a single time. The ten top clones hold 1.5% to 2% of the sample. Material: peripheral blood, obtained after pregnancy. The sequence came from a female donor with multiple sclerosis, enrolled in a pregnancy study. The rearranged segments are TRBV5-4 and TRBJ1-1; TRBD1 is possibly the D segment (6 matching bases). The DNA sequence reads TGTGCCAGCAGCAGCGGACGAGGGGGAGCTTTCTTT. Its coded protein is CASSSGRGGAFF.